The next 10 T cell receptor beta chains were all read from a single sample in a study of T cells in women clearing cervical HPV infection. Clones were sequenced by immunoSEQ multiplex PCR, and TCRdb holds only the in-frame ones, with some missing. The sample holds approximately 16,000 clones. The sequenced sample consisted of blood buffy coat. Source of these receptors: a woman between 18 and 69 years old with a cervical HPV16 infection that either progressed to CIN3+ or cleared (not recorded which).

The CDR3 region is CASSATGWTEAFF. The sequenced CDR3 bases are TGTGCCAGCAGCGCGACAGGATGGACTGAA. The rearrangement uses TRBV12-3 or TRBV12-4 and TRBJ1-1; D might be TRBD1 (6 bases). The read is 3 residues too short to cover the CDR3 end, so that end is filled in from the germline J gene. The CDR3 totals 13 residues. Between the trimmed V and J ends, which lost 6 bases and 5 bases, there was a span of 13 bases.

Incomplete CDR3 DNA: TGCAGTGCTAGCCTACCGGGACTAGCTCTCAACGAG. This encodes CSASLPGLALNE. The full CDR3 sequence reads CSASLPGLALNEQYF. This chain uses TRBV20-1 with TRBJ2-7, with 9 bases aligning to TRBD2. The read stops 3 residues short of the end of the CDR3; the missing end is completed from the germline J gene. This CDR3 has 15 amino acids. V lost 3 bases, J lost 5 bases, and 11 bases stayed unmatched. In germline, CDR1 is DFQATT, CDR2 SNEGSKA (reference sequence).

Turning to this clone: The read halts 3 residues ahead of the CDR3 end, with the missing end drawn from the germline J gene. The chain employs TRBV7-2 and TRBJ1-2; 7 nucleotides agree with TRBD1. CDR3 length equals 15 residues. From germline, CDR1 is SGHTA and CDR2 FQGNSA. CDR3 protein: CASSLRTGRTDTYTF. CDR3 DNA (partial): TGTGCCAGCAGCTTGAGGACAGGACGCACAGATACC. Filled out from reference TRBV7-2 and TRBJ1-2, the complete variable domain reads GAGVSQSPSNKVTEKGKDVELRCDPISGHTALYWYRQSLGQGLEFLIYFQGNSAPDKSGLPSDRFSAERTGGSVSTLTIQRTQQEDSAVYLCASSLRTGRTDTYTFGSGTRLTVV.

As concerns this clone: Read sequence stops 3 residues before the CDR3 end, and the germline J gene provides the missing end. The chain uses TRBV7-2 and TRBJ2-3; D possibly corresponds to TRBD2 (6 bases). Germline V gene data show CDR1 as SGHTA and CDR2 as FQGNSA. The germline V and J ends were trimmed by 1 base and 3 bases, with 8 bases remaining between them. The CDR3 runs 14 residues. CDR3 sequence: CASSLDGGTDTQYF. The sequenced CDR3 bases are TGTGCCAGCAGCTTAGACGGGGGAACAGATACG.

This CDR3 is CASRDPDSHGIQRYGYTF. CDR3 DNA, as far as it was read: TGTGCCAGCAGAGACCCTGACAGCCACGGTATCCAACGTTATGGC. This chain connects TRBV6-4 to TRBJ1-2; D perhaps matches TRBD1 (5 bases). The CDR3 end lies 3 residues beyond the end of the read and is filled in from the germline J gene. The CDR3 runs to 18 residues. V was cut by 6 bases and J by 5 bases, with 28 bases left in between. The germline V gene encodes CDR1 MRHNA and CDR2 SNTAGT.

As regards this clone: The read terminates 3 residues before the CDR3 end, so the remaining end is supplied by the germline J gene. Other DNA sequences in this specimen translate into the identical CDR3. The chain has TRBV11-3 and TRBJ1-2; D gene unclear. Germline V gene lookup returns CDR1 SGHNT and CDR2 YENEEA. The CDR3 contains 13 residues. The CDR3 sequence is CASRPAGTGGYTF. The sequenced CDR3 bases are TGTGCCAGCAGGCCTGCGGGAACGGGCGGC. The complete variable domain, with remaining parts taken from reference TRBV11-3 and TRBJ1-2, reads EAGVVQSPRYKIIEKKQPVAFWCNPISGHNTLYWYLQNLGQGPELLIRYENEEAVDDSQLPKDRFSAERLKGVDSTLKIQPAELGDSAVYLCASRPAGTGGYTFGSGTRLTVV.

The part of the CDR3 DNA that was read is TGTGCCAGCAGTGAGGATAGGGGTCAGCCC. Encoded protein: CASSEDRGQP. The CDR3 in full is CASSEDRGQPQHF. The rearrangement links TRBV6-1 to TRBJ1-5; possible D gene TRBD1, 5 bases. The CDR3 is cut off 3 residues early in the read; its end comes from the germline J gene. The CDR3 has 13 residues. From germline, CDR1 is MNHNS and CDR2 SASEGT. V lost 3 bases to trimming and J lost 6 bases, with 9 bases between them.

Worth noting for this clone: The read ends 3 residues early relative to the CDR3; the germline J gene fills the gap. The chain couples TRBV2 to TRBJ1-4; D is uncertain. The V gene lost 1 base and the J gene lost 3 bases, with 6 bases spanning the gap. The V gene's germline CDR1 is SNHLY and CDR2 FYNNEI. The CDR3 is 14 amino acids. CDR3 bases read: TGTGCCAGCAGTGAAGTCCCCGCTAATGAAAAA. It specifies CASSEVPANEK. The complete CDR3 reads CASSEVPANEKLFF.

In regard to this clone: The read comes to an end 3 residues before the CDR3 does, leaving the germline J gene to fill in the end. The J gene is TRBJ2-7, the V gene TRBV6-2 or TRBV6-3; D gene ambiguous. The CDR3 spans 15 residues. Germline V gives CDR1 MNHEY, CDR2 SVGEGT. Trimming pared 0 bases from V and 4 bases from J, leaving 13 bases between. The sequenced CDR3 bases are TGTGCCAGCAGTTACTCGGGCAGTTCTTTTTACGAG. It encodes CASSYSGSSFYE. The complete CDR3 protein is CASSYSGSSFYEQYF.

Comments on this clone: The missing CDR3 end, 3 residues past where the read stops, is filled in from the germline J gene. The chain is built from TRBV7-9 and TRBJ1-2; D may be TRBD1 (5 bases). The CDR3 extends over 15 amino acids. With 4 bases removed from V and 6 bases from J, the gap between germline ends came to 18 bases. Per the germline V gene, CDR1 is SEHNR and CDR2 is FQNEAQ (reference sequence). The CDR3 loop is CASSSGRGGSHGYTF. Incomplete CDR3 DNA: TGTGCCAGCAGCTCCGGGCGTGGGGGGTCTCATGGC.